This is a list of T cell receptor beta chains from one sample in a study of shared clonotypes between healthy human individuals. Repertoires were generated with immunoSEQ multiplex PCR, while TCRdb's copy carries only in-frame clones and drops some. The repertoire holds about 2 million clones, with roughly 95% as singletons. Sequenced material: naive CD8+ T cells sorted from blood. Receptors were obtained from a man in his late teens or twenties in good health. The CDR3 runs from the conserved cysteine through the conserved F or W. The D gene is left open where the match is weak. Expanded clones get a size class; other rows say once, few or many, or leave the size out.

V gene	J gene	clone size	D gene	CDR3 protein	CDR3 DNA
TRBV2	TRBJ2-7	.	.	CASTWDEQYF	TGTGCCAGCACCTGGGACGAGCAGTACTTC
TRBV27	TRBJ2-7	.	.	CASTPLPPGTYEQYF	TGTGCCAGCACCCCTCTCCCCCCAGGAACCTACGAGCAGTACTTC
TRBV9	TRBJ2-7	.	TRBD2	CASSPGLAAYEQYF	TGTGCCAGCAGTCCGGGACTAGCGGCGTACGAGCAGTACTTC
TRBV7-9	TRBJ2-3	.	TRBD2	CASSYLADYTDTQYF	TGTGCCAGCAGCTATCTAGCGGATTACACAGATACGCAGTATTTT
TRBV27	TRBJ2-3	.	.	CASSLRQGGFTDTQYF	TGTGCCAGCAGTTTACGCCAGGGGGGATTTACAGATACGCAGTATTTT
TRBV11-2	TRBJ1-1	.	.	CASTLGLTNTEAFF	TGTGCCAGCACCCTTGGGCTGACGAACACTGAAGCTTTCTTT
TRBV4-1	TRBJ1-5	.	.	CASSQDGYKLNQPQHF	TGCGCCAGCAGCCAAGATGGCTACAAGCTTAATCAGCCCCAGCATTTT
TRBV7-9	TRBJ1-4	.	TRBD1	CASSHPGQNNEKLFF	TGTGCCAGCAGCCACCCGGGACAGAATAATGAAAAACTGTTTTTT
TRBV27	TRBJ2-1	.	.	CASSLGAGFSYNEQFF	TGTGCCAGCAGCTTGGGGGCAGGGTTTTCCTACAATGAGCAGTTCTTC
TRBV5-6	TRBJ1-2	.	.	CASSSQTAGPYGYTF	TGTGCCAGCAGCTCGCAGACAGCGGGGCCCTATGGCTACACCTTC
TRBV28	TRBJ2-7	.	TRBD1	CASSFRGRAYEQYF	TGTGCCAGCAGTTTCAGGGGGCGAGCCTACGAGCAGTACTTC
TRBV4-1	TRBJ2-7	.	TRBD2	CASSQGGLADGEQYF	TGCGCCAGCAGCCAAGGGGGACTAGCTGACGGTGAGCAGTACTTC
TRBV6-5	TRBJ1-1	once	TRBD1	CASSYLTGGMGTEAFF	TGTGCCAGCAGTTACTTGACAGGGGGGATGGGGACTGAAGCTTTCTTT
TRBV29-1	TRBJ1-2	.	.	CSFGGDDYGYTF	TGCAGCTTCGGGGGGGACGACTATGGCTACACCTTC
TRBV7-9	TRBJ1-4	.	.	CASSGGGFGMYEKLFF	TGTGCCAGCAGCGGAGGAGGGTTTGGAATGTATGAAAAACTGTTTTTT
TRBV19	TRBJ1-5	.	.	CASRPGSGQPQHF	TGTGCCAGTAGGCCCGGGAGCGGACAGCCCCAGCATTTT
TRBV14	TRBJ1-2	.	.	CASSPTTNYGYTF	TGTGCCAGCAGCCCTACAACGAACTATGGCTACACCTTC
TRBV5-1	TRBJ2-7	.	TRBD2	CASSLGLAGSYEQYF	TGCGCCAGCAGCTTGGGGCTAGCGGGCTCCTACGAGCAGTACTTC
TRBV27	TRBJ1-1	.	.	CASSGLNTEAFF	TGTGCCAGCAGTGGCCTGAACACTGAAGCTTTCTTT
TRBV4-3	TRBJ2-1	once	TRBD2	CASSQDGLAEFNEQFF	TGCGCCAGCAGCCAAGATGGACTAGCGGAGTTCAATGAGCAGTTCTTC
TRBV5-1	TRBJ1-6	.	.	CASSVDDSHLHF	TGCGCCAGCAGCGTGGACGACAGTCACCTCCACTTT
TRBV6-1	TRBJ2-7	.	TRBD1	CASSETPDRVIYEQYF	TGTGCCAGCAGTGAAACCCCCGACAGGGTAATCTACGAGCAGTACTTC
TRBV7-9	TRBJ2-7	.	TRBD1	CASTPAGTAYYEQYF	TGTGCCAGCACCCCCGCCGGGACAGCCTATTACGAGCAGTACTTC
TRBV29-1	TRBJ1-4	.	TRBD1	CSVAGTAHEKLFF	TGCAGCGTTGCCGGGACAGCCCATGAAAAACTGTTTTTT
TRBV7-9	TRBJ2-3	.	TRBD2	CASSFPAGGDTQYF	TGTGCCAGCAGCTTCCCAGCGGGAGGAGATACGCAGTATTTT
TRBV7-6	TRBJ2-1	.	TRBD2	CASSPAGLYNEQFF	TGTGCCAGCAGCCCCGCGGGACTATACAATGAGCAGTTCTTC
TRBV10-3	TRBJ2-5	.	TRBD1	CAISDGQGAETQYF	TGTGCCATCAGTGATGGACAGGGAGCCGAGACCCAGTACTTC
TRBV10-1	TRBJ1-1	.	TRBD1	CASSDSDRAAEAFF	TGCGCCAGCAGTGATTCCGACAGGGCCGCTGAAGCTTTCTTT
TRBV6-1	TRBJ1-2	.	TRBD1	CASTLDRGGINGYTF	TGTGCCAGCACCCTGGACAGGGGAGGGATCAATGGCTACACCTTC
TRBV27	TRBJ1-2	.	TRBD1	CASSPQGGGSYGYTF	TGTGCCAGCAGTCCCCAAGGAGGGGGCAGCTATGGCTACACCTTC
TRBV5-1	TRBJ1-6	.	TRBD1	CASSLDRGLGSPLHF	TGCGCCAGCAGCTTGGACAGGGGGCTAGGCTCACCCCTCCACTTT
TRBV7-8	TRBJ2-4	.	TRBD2	CASSPLAGRDIQYF	TGTGCCAGCAGCCCCTTAGCGGGACGCGACATTCAGTACTTC
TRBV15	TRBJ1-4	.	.	CATRDQGGATATNEKLFF	TGTGCCACCAGAGACCAGGGCGGGGCTACGGCAACTAATGAAAAACTGTTTTTT
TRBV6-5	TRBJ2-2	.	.	CASSYSPPTYTGELFF	TGTGCCAGCAGTTACTCTCCGCCCACCTACACCGGGGAGCTGTTTTTT
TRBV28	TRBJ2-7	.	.	CASRGGTESSYEQYF	TGTGCCAGCAGGGGGGGAACGGAGAGCTCCTACGAGCAGTACTTC
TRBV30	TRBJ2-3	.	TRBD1	CAWSRTGGMEQYF	TGTGCCTGGAGTCGGACAGGGGGCATGGAGCAGTATTTT
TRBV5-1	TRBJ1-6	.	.	CASSLAWDGLNSPLHF	TGCGCCAGCAGCTTGGCCTGGGACGGCCTTAATTCACCCCTCCACTTT
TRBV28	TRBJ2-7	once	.	CASSLLVSEQYF	TGTGCCAGCAGTTTATTGGTTTCCGAGCAGTACTTC
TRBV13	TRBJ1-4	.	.	CASTNDLGGNEKLFF	TGTGCCAGCACTAACGATCTGGGGGGTAATGAAAAACTGTTTTTT
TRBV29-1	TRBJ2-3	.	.	CSVERGQGTDTQYF	TGCAGCGTAGAGCGGGGACAGGGCACAGATACGCAGTATTTT
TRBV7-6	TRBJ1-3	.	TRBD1	CASSLTTGAGNTIYF	TGTGCCAGCAGCTTAACTACAGGGGCTGGAAACACCATATATTTT
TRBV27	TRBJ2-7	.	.	CASSLLGNEQYF	TGTGCCAGCAGTTTGCTTGGGAACGAGCAGTACTTC
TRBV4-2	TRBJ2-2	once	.	CASSQEAVTMNTGELFF	TGTGCCAGCAGCCAAGAGGCGGTTACCATGAACACCGGGGAGCTGTTTTTT
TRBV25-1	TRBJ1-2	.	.	CASSNPGLGIYGYTF	TGTGCCAGCAGTAATCCGGGACTCGGCATCTATGGCTACACCTTC
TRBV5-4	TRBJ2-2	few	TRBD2	CASSDTSGGVEELFF	TGTGCCAGCAGCGATACTAGCGGGGGGGTCGAGGAGCTGTTTTTT
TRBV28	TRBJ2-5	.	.	CASSVDSPQETQYF	TGTGCCAGCAGCGTGGACAGCCCCCAAGAGACCCAGTACTTC
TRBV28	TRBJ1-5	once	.	CASSLKIGSSNQPQHF	TGTGCCAGCAGTTTAAAAATAGGTTCTAGCAATCAGCCCCAGCATTTT
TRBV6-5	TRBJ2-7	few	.	CASSYGESYEQYF	TGTGCCAGCAGTTACGGGGAATCCTACGAGCAGTACTTC
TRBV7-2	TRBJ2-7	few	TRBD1	CASSLDRGAIYEQYF	TGTGCCAGCAGCTTAGACAGGGGGGCTATCTACGAGCAGTACTTC
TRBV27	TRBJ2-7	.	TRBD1	CASRMTGGPYEQYF	TGTGCCAGCAGGATGACAGGGGGGCCCTACGAGCAGTACTTC
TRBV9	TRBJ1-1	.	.	CASSYGGTTEAFF	TGTGCCAGCAGCTACGGGGGTACCACTGAAGCTTTCTTT
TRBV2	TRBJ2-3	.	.	CASSEGGGGLTDTQYF	TGTGCCAGCAGTGAAGGTGGCGGGGGCCTCACAGATACGCAGTATTTT
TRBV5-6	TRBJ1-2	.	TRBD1	CASSSTDRGWYGYTF	TGTGCCAGCAGCTCAACAGACAGGGGGTGGTATGGCTACACCTTC
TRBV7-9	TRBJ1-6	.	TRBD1	CASSLDRGFSPLHF	TGTGCCAGCAGCTTGGACAGGGGGTTTTCACCCCTCCACTTT
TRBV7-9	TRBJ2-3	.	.	CASSHRLVPDTQYF	TGTGCCAGCAGCCATCGACTAGTCCCAGATACGCAGTATTTT